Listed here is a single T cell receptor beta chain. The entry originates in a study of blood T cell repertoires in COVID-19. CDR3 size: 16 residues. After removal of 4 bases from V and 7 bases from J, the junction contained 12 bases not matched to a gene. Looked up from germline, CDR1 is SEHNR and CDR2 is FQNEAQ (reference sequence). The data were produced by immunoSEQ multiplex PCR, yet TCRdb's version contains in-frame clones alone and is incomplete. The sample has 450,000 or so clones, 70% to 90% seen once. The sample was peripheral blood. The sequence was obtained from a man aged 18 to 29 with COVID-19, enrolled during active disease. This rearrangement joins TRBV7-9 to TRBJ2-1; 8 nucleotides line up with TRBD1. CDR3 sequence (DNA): TGTGCCAGCAGCTCCAACCCTGGACAGGGTATGAATGAGCAGTTCTTC. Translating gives CASSSNPGQGMNEQFF.